This T cell receptor beta chain was observed in a study of cytotoxic CD8 clonotypes in ibrutinib-treated CLL. This CDR3 is built from 16 residues. CDR1 is SGHAT and CDR2 is FQNNGV in the germline V gene. Trimming left V 1 base short and J 3 bases short, with 16 bases between. Only in-frame clones appear in the TCRdb table, and some are missing; sequencing was by immunoSEQ multiplex PCR. The sample consists of under 300,000 clones, approximately 76% of them appearing once. This TCR derives from a human donor with chronic lymphocytic leukemia. V is TRBV11-2 and J is TRBJ2-7, with unresolved D. Sequenced here: PBMCs, sampled at disease progression, from a patient treated with ibrutinib. This CDR3 reads CASSLGALATGYEQYF. The CDR3 bases are TGTGCCAGCAGCTTAGGGGCCTTGGCAACCGGCTACGAGCAGTACTTC.